The clone carrying this T cell receptor (beta chain) was recorded at least ten times. The antigen is not known. This sample is drawn from a study of T-cell reconstitution after alpha-beta-depleted transplantation in children. Using unique molecular identifiers, the investigators prepared the TCRbeta library. TCRdb fed the PCR reads into MiXCR, producing one record per CDR3 protein. The sample lists roughly 670,000 distinct CDR3 sequences; 13% were seen once. There are 14 residues in the CDR3. Trimming removed 0 bases from V and 4 bases from J, with 9 bases in between. Germline V lookup: CDR1 MGHRA, CDR2 YSYEKL. Findings and limits, study-wide: Reportedly, only several hundred clones from non-depleted graft cells drove alpha-beta T-cell counts at about two months.

Source: PBMCs, taken before TCRalphabeta/CD19-depleted stem cell transplant. The sequence derives from a girl aged 2 to 10 with congenital amegakaryocytic thrombocytopenia, due to receive a stem cell transplant. V usage is TRBV4-1 and J usage is TRBJ1-2; D not resolved. CDR3 amino acids: CASSQDYGVYGYTF. As DNA, the CDR3 is TGCGCCAGCAGCCAAGATTACGGGGTCTATGGCTACACCTTC.